This T cell receptor beta chain was sequenced in a study of STAT5B mutations in CD4+ large granular lymphocyte leukemia. Study results and limitations: Patient CD4-sorted repertoires looked more clonal than healthy CD4+ repertoires, even without putative leukemic clones. Top patient clones used TRBV06 genes more often: 8/27 versus 2/35 in controls. The CD4+ versus CD8+ T-LGLL clonality difference may reflect limited sample size.

About this clone itself: The antigen is not known.

TCRdb keeps only in-frame clones here, not all; method: immunoSEQ multiplex PCR. This sample has 25,000 to 30,000 clones; 81% occur once, and the top ten carry around 0.33%. The germline gives CDR1 SGHRS, CDR2 YFSETQ. Germline trimming cut 4 bases from V and 4 bases from J; bases unmatched to any gene: 5. The CDR3 has 15 residues. The TCR sequence derives from a human donor in good health. The chain joins TRBV5-1 to TRBJ2-5; 12 nucleotides agree with TRBD1. Sequencing was done on a sample of CD4+ T cells from blood buffy coats. The DNA of the CDR3 is TGCGCCAGCAGCCCAGGGGACAGGGGGCGAGAGACCCAGTACTTC. It yields the protein CASSPGDRGRETQYF.